This entry lists 27 T cell receptor beta chains sequenced from one sample in a study of CD8+ T cells in alopecia areata. Isolated RNA was reverse transcribed into cDNA used as the sequencing template. This table comes from immunoSEQ multiplex PCR, and its TCRdb copy is limited to in-frame clones, with some not included. The table lists roughly 280,000 clones, 50% to 75% of them singletons. Documented treatment: oral pan-JAK inhibitor, 5-10 mg twice daily. Here the sequenced sample was CD4+ T cells sorted from blood, taken between weeks 51 and 54, from a patient treated with tofacitinib. Receptors were obtained from a human donor with alopecia areata.

V and J are TRBV19 and TRBJ1-6; 8 bases map to TRBD1. The length of the CDR3 is 16 residues. Unmatched junction bases numbered 8, after V lost 5 bases and J lost 5 bases. Germline values: CDR1 LNHDA, CDR2 SQIVND (reference sequence). The CDR3 region is CASSAPGGSDNSPLHF. CDR3 nucleotides: TGTGCCAGTAGTGCGCCAGGGGGCTCGGATAATTCACCCCTCCACTTT.

V gene TRBV27 combines with J gene TRBJ2-6, with TRBD2 identical over 8 bases. The CDR3 has 21 residues. CDR1 and CDR2 from the germline V gene are MNHEY and SMNVEV (reference sequence). The V and J ends lost 6 bases and 1 base, in that order; junction bases with no gene match: 20. The CDR3 DNA sequence: TGTGCCAGCAGCAACGACCCTCTGATGGTAGCGGGGCCTTCTGGGGCCAACGTCCTGACTTTC. It specifies CASSNDPLMVAGPSGANVLTF.

The J gene is TRBJ1-2, the V gene TRBV25-1; 9 nucleotides agree with TRBD1. With 4 bases clipped from V and 8 bases from J, the junction kept 8 bases outside the gene matches. Germline V CDR1 and CDR2: MGHDK, SYGVNS. This CDR3 is 14 amino acids long. DNA for the CDR3: TGTGCCAGCAGTGGGGGACAGGGAAGAGAGGGCTACACCTTC. As protein: CASSGGQGREGYTF.

This clone was seen a handful of times. The V gene is TRBV29-1, the J gene TRBJ2-5; 14 positions agree with TRBD2. Germline V CDR1 and CDR2: SQVTM, ANQGSEA. J lost 5 bases, V lost 6 bases, and 11 bases had no gene match. The CDR3 sequence is 16 residues long. CDR3 amino acids: CSVPPGLAGDWETQYF. The CDR3 bases are TGCAGCGTCCCCCCGGGACTAGCGGGGGATTGGGAGACCCAGTACTTC.

This chain connects TRBV30 to TRBJ2-5, with D perhaps TRBD2 (6 bases). The CDR3 length is 15 residues. Germline CDR1 GTSNPN, CDR2 SVGIG (reference sequence). V shed 4 bases and J shed 4 bases, with 19 bases lying between them. The CDR3 nucleotides are TGTGCCTGGACCCACCGGGGGAGTTATGGAGAGACCCAGTACTTC. The encoded protein is CAWTHRGSYGETQYF. Based on the CDR3 plus reference TRBV30 and TRBJ2-5, the full variable domain is SQTIHQWPATLVQPVGSPLSLECTVEGTSNPNLYWYRQAAGRGLQLLFYSVGIGQISSEVPQNLSASRPQDRQFILSSKKLLLSDSGFYLCAWTHRGSYGETQYFGPGTRLLVL.

The rearrangement links TRBV5-1 to TRBJ1-5; 7 nucleotides agree with TRBD1. V gave up 7 bases and J gave up 3 bases; unmatched junction bases: 7. CDR3 length: 14 amino acids. Germline CDR1 SGHRS, CDR2 YFSETQ. Here the CDR3 DNA reads TGCGCCAGCCCAGGGGGACAGATCAATCAGCCCCAGCATTTT. Its protein product is CASPGGQINQPQHF.

The J gene is TRBJ2-5, the V gene TRBV4-3; 7 nucleotides line up with TRBD1. The junction had 7 bases not matched to a gene; V was cut back by 8 bases and J by 4 bases. The germline V gene has CDR1 LGHNA and CDR2 YSLEER. The CDR3 loop spans 13 amino acids. In DNA form, the CDR3 reads TGCGCCAGCTCTAGGGGGCCGGGAGAGACCCAGTACTTC. Protein sequence: CASSRGPGETQYF.

V is TRBV30 and J is TRBJ2-7; possible D gene TRBD1, 6 bases. Trimming stripped 8 bases from V and 2 bases from J, with 13 bases between. The germline CDR1 and CDR2 sequences are GTSNPN and SVGIG (reference sequence). This CDR3 is built from 12 residues. The CDR3 DNA is TGTGCCCTGCAGGGGAGACCCTACGAGCAGTACTTC. Translating gives CALQGRPYEQYF.

The CDR3 reads CASSNRDAREQYF. In nucleotides, the CDR3 is TGTGCCAGCAGTAACCGGGACGCGCGAGAGCAGTACTTC. The chain has TRBV25-1 and TRBJ2-7; D is tentatively TRBD1 or TRBD2 (5 bases each). V gave up 5 bases and J gave up 7 bases, with 15 bases separating them. The CDR3 covers 13 residues. In germline, CDR1 is MGHDK, CDR2 SYGVNS.

The rearrangement uses TRBV30 and TRBJ2-7, with TRBD2 matching 8 bases. CDR1 and CDR2 from the germline V gene are GTSNPN and SVGIG (reference sequence). V was clipped by 2 bases and J by 1 base; unmatched bases: 10. The CDR3 is made up of 16 amino acids. The CDR3 loop is CAWSPPRGGRSYEQYF. As DNA, the CDR3 is TGTGCCTGGAGTCCTCCACGGGGGGGCCGATCCTACGAGCAGTACTTC.

The chain carries TRBV2 and TRBJ2-5; D perhaps matches TRBD1 (6 bases). This CDR3 has 13 amino acids. Germline V gene data show CDR1 as SNHLY and CDR2 as FYNNEI. V was trimmed by 6 bases and J by 5 bases, leaving 13 bases between them. CDR3 sequence (DNA): TGTGCCAGCAGACAGGGTAGCTACGAGACCCAGTACTTC. Translated, it gives CASRQGSYETQYF.

The gene calls are TRBV15 and TRBJ2-7; a weak D match, TRBD2 (5 bases). The CDR3 covers 14 residues. V was shortened by 8 bases and J by 5 bases, with 19 bases between the two germline ends. The germline CDR1 and CDR2 sequences are LNHNV and YYDKDF (reference sequence). CDR3 sequence: CATALVRGSHEQYF. For the CDR3, the DNA is TGTGCCACCGCGCTGGTCCGGGGAAGCCACGAGCAGTACTTC.

The chain combines TRBV29-1 with TRBJ2-2; unclear D gene. CDR3 length: 11 residues. CDR1 is SQVTM, CDR2 ANQGSEA, per germline. V lost 2 bases and J lost 8, with 6 bases in between. The CDR3 sequence is CSVEQPGELFF. As DNA, the CDR3 is TGCAGCGTTGAACAGCCTGGGGAGCTGTTTTTT.

The sample holds a few counts of this clone. The genes are TRBV6-5 and TRBJ2-1; 7 bases are shared with TRBD2. The CDR3 runs to 14 residues. CDR1 is MNHEY and CDR2 is SVGAGI in the germline V gene. Trimming at V came to 6 bases and at J to 0 bases, leaving 2 bases not matched to a gene. The CDR3 region is CASRAGYSYNEQFF. CDR3 nucleotide sequence: TGTGCCAGCAGAGCGGGGTACTCCTACAATGAGCAGTTCTTC.

This clone appeared a single time. The chain links TRBV30 to TRBJ1-2; 7 positions match TRBD1. In germline, CDR1 is GTSNPN, CDR2 SVGIG (reference sequence). V lost 2 bases to trimming and J lost 4 bases; unmatched junction nucleotides: 4. The CDR3 has 13 amino acids. The CDR3 reads CAWSTGVSYGYTF. The CDR3 DNA sequence: TGTGCCTGGAGTACAGGGGTTTCCTATGGCTACACCTTC.

This chain joins TRBV10-3 and TRBJ2-7, with 10 bases identical to TRBD2. V lost 7 bases, J lost 5 bases, and 5 bases stayed unmatched. Germline V gene data show CDR1 as ENHRY and CDR2 as SYGVKD. The CDR3 loop spans 13 amino acids. The CDR3 DNA follows: TGTGCCATCAAGAGCGGGGGGGCGGACGAGCAGTACTTC. This translates into CAIKSGGADEQYF.

This clone has only a few counts. This chain connects TRBV30 to TRBJ1-6; D possibly corresponds to TRBD1 (5 bases). The V and J ends lost 7 bases and 7 bases respectively, with 17 bases between them. This CDR3 region has 14 residues. CDR1 is GTSNPN and CDR2 is SVGIG in the germline V gene (reference sequence). The CDR3 sequence: CAYQQGLGNSPLHF. CDR3 in DNA: TGTGCCTACCAGCAGGGTTTGGGGAATTCACCCCTCCACTTT.

The rearrangement uses TRBV30 and TRBJ2-7; D gene uncertain. CDR3 size: 14 residues. Germline CDR1 is GTSNPN and CDR2 is SVGIG (reference sequence). V dropped 5 bases and J dropped 3 bases, with 17 bases sitting between them. CDR3 bases: TGTGCCTGGTGTTCCGGGCTAATGGACTACGAGCAGTACTTC. This codes for CAWCSGLMDYEQYF.

This clone was observed a few times. The chain employs TRBV10-3 and TRBJ2-1; D might be TRBD2 (6 bases). The CDR3 runs to 15 residues. CDR1 is ENHRY and CDR2 is SYGVKD in the germline V gene. Trimming removed 4 bases from V and 9 bases from J, with 19 bases in between. The CDR3 DNA sequence: TGTGCCATCAGTGCGCCTGCTAGCGATGACACTGAGCAGTTCTTC. Translating gives CAISAPASDDTEQFF.

This clone was seen a handful of times. This chain connects TRBV7-9 to TRBJ1-3; 9 bases match TRBD1. Losses at the gene ends were 11 bases for V and 0 bases for J; bases not matched to a gene: 8. CDR1 and CDR2 from the germline V gene are SEHNR and FQNEAQ (reference sequence). CDR3 length: 15 amino acids. The CDR3 reads CAGTTGGISGNTIYF. The CDR3 DNA is TGTGCCGGCACTACAGGGGGCATCTCTGGAAACACCATATATTTT.

The chain recombines TRBV30 with TRBJ1-2, with a tentative D call TRBD1 (6 bases). Trimming shortened V by 3 bases and J by 9 bases, and 20 bases separated the two germline ends. Germline lookup yields CDR1 GTSNPN and CDR2 SVGIG (reference sequence). The CDR3 is made up of 14 amino acids. CDR3 in DNA: TGTGCCTGGAGGCCCTCGGGGGCCGAGGATAGCTACACCTTC. Translated: CAWRPSGAEDSYTF.

The sample holds a few counts of this clone. The chain carries TRBV5-1 and TRBJ1-1; D is undetermined. Germline V CDR1 and CDR2: SGHRS, YFSETQ. The CDR3 loop spans 13 amino acids. The ends were cut back, 4 bases at V and 0 bases at J, with 7 bases in the middle. The CDR3 protein is CASSKVVNTEAFF. CDR3 coding DNA: TGCGCCAGCAGCAAGGTGGTGAACACTGAAGCTTTCTTT.

The CDR3 is CASSPTSGFGGKNIQYF. The DNA of the CDR3 is TGTGCCAGCAGCCCGACGTCGGGGTTTGGAGGCAAAAACATTCAGTACTTC. The chain joins TRBV11-1 to TRBJ2-4; D may be TRBD2 (5 bases). This CDR3 comprises 17 residues. V was shortened by 5 bases and J by 3 bases, with 20 bases between the two germline ends. Germline CDR1 and CDR2: SGHAT and FQDESV (reference sequence).

V and J are TRBV29-1 and TRBJ2-3; possible D gene TRBD2, 7 bases. The V and J ends lost 2 bases and 0 bases respectively, with 12 bases between them. The CDR3 has 15 amino acids. The germline CDR1 and CDR2 sequences are SQVTM and ANQGSEA. The CDR3 DNA reads as TGCAGCGTTGAAAGGTGGGGGGGCAGCACAGATACGCAGTATTTT. It codes for CSVERWGGSTDTQYF.

The gene calls are TRBV5-6 and TRBJ1-2; TRBD1 is a possible D gene (6 bases). The ends were cut back, 1 base at V and 5 bases at J, with 9 bases in the middle. This CDR3 region has 13 residues. CDR1 and CDR2 (germline): SGHDT, YYEEEE. CDR3 nucleotide sequence: TGTGCCAGCAGCTTGAGGACAGCATATGGCTACACCTTC. Translating it yields CASSLRTAYGYTF.

V gene TRBV7-2 combines with J gene TRBJ1-5, with D possibly matching TRBD1 (6 bases). Germline V gene data show CDR1 as SGHTA and CDR2 as FQGNSA. V was trimmed by 5 bases and J by 3 bases, leaving 11 bases between them. The CDR3 contains 14 residues. CDR3 in amino acids: CASSMTGLNQPQHF. The CDR3 DNA is TGTGCCAGCAGCATGACAGGTCTCAATCAGCCCCAGCATTTT.

This chain joins TRBV5-1 and TRBJ2-5; perhaps TRBD1 as D (5 bases). Trimming pared 4 bases from V and 1 base from J, leaving 11 bases between. The CDR3 consists of 14 residues. Looked up from germline, CDR1 is SGHRS and CDR2 is YFSETQ. The CDR3 DNA sequence: TGCGCCAGCAGCCGCTACAGGCTCCAAGAGACCCAGTACTTC. Translation gives CASSRYRLQETQYF.